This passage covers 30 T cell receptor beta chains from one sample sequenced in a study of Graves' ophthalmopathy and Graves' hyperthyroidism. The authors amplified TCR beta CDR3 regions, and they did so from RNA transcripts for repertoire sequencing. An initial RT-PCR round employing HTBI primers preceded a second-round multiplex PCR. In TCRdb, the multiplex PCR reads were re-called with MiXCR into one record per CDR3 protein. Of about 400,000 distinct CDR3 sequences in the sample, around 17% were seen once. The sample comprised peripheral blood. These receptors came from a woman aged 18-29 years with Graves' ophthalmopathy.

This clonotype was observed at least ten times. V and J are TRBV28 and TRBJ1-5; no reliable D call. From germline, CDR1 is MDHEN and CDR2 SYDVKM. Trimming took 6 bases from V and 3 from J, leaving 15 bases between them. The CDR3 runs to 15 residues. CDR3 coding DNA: TGTGCCAGCAGCAATCGGGAGGTGGACAATCAGCCCCAGCATTTT. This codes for CASSNREVDNQPQHF.

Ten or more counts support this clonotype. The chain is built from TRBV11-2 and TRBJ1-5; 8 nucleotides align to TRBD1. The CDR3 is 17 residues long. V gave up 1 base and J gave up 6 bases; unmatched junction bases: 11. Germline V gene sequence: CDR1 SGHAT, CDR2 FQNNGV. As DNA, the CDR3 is TGTGCCAGCAGCTTAGTAACCGACAGGGGTAGGCGTCAGCCCCAGCATTTT. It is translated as CASSLVTDRGRRQPQHF.

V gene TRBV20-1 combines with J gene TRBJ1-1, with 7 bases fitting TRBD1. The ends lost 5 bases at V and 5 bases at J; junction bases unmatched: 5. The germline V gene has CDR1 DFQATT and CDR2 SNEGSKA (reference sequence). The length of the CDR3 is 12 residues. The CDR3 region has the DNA TGCAGTGCTCCAACGACAGGGACTGAAGCTTTCTTT. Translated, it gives CSAPTTGTEAFF.

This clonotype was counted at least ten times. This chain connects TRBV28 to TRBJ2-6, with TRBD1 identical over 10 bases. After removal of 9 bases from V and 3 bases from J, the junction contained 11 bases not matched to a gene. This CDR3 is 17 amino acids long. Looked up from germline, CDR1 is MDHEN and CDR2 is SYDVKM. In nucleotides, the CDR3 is TGTGCCAGTGCCGGGGACAGGGGAATAGTTGGGGCCAACGTCCTGACTTTC. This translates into CASAGDRGIVGANVLTF.

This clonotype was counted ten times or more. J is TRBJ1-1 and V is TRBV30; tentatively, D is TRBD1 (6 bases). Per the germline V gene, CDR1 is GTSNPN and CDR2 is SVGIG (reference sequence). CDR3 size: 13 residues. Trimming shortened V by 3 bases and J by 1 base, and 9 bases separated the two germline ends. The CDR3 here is CAWSDRKNTEAFF. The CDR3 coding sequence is TGTGCCTGGAGCGACAGGAAGAACACTGAAGCTTTCTTT. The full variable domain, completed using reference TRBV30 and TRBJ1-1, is SQTIHQWPATLVQPVGSPLSLECTVEGTSNPNLYWYRQAAGRGLQLLFYSVGIGQISSEVPQNLSASRPQDRQFILSSKKLLLSDSGFYLCAWSDRKNTEAFFGQGTRLTVV.

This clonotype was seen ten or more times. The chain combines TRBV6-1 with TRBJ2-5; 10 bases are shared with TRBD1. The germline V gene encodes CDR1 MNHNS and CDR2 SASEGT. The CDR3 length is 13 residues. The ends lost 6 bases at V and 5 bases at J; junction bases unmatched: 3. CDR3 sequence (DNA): TGTGCCAGCAGGGACAGGGGGAAGGAGACCCAGTACTTC. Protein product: CASRDRGKETQYF.

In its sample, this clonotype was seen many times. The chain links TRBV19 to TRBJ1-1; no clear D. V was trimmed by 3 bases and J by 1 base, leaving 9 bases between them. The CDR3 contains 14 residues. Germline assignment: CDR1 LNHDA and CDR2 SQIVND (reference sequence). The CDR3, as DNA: TGTGCCAGTAGTATGGCAGAAAAGAACACTGAAGCTTTCTTT. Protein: CASSMAEKNTEAFF.

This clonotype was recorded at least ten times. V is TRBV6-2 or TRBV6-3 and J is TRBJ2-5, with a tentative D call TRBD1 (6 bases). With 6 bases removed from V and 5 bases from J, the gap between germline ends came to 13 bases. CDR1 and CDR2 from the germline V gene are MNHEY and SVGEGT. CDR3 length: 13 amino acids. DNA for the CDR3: TGTGCCAGCAGCCATCAGGGGTGGGAGACCCAGTACTTC. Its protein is CASSHQGWETQYF.

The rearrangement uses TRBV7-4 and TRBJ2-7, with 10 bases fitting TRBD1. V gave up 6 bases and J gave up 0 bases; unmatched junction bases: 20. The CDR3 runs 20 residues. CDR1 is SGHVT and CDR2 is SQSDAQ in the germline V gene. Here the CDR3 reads CASSSTRLDRGQTSSYEQYF. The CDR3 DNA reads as TGTGCCAGCAGTTCCACGCGACTCGACAGGGGGCAAACCAGCTCCTACGAGCAGTACTTC.

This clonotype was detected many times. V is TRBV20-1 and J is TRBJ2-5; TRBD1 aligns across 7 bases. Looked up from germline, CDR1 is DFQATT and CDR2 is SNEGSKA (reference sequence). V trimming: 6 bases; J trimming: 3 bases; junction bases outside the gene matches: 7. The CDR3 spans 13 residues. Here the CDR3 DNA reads TGCAGTGCCCTATCAGGACAGGAAGAGACCCAGTACTTC. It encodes CSALSGQEETQYF.

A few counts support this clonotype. DNA for the CDR3: TGTGCCAGCAGCCAAGAAGGGTGGGAGGGCCGGGTCGAGCAGTACTTC. It specifies CASSQEGWEGRVEQYF. This chain links TRBV4-2 with TRBJ2-7; TRBD2 aligns across 7 bases. The trim removed 0 bases at V and 6 bases at J, leaving 11 bases unmatched. The CDR3 totals 16 residues. Germline V gene lookup returns CDR1 LGHNA and CDR2 YNFKEQ.

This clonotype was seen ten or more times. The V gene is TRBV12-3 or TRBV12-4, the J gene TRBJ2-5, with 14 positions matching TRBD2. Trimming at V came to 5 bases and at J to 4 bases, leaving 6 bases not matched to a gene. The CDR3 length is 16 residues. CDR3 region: CASSPRLAGGRETQYF. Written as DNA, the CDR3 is TGTGCCAGCAGTCCCCGACTAGCGGGAGGGAGAGAGACCCAGTACTTC.

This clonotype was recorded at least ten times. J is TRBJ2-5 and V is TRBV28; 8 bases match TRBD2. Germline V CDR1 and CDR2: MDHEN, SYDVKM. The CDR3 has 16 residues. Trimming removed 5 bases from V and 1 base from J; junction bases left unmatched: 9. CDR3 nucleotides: TGTGCCAGCAGTCCGTTGCGGGGACTAGGCCAAGAGACCCAGTACTTC. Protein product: CASSPLRGLGQETQYF.

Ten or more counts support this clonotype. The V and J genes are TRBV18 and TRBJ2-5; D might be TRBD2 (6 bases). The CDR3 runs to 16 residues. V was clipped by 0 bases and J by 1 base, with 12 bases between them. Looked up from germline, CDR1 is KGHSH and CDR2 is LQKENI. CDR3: CASSPPERALQETQYF. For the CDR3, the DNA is TGTGCCAGCTCACCACCGGAGCGGGCCCTCCAAGAGACCCAGTACTTC.

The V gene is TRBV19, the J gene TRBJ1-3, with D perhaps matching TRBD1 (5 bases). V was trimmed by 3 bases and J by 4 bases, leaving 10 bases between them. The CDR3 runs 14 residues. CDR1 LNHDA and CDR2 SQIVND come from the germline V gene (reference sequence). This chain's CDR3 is CASSIAWDGNTIYF. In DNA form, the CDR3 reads TGTGCCAGTAGTATCGCCTGGGACGGAAACACCATATATTTT.

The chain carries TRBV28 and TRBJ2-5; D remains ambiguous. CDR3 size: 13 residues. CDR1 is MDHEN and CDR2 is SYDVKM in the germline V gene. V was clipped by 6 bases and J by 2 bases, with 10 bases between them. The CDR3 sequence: CASRPWAQETQYF. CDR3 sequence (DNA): TGTGCCAGCAGGCCTTGGGCACAAGAGACCCAGTACTTC.

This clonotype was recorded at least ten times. CDR3 in DNA: TGCAGTGCTAGAGATCTGACAGGGGGCCACTATGGCTACACCTTC. Its translation is CSARDLTGGHYGYTF. The V call is TRBV20-1, the J call TRBJ1-2, with 10 bases matching TRBD1. J lost 3 bases, V lost 0 bases, and 4 bases had no gene match. CDR3 length: 15 amino acids. Germline V lookup: CDR1 DFQATT, CDR2 SNEGSKA (reference sequence).

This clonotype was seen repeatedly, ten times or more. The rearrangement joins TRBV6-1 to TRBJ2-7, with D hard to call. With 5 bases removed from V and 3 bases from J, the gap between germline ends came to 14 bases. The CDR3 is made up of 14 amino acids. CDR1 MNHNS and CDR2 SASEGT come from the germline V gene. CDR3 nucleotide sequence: TGTGCCAGCAGTCAAAGACACGGTTTCTACGAGCAGTACTTC. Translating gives CASSQRHGFYEQYF.

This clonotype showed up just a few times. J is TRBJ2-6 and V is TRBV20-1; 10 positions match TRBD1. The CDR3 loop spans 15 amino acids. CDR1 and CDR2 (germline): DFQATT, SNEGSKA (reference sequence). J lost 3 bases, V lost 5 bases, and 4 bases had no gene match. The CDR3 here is CSAGTGVGGANVLTF. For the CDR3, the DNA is TGCAGTGCTGGGACAGGGGTCGGTGGGGCCAACGTCCTGACTTTC.

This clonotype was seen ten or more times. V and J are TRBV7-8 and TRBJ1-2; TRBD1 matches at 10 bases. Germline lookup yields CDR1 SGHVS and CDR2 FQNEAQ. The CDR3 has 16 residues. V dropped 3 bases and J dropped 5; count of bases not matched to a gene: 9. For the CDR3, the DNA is TGTGCCAGCAGCTTCCGGGACAGGGGAGTAGGGTATGGCTACACCTTC. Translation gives CASSFRDRGVGYGYTF.

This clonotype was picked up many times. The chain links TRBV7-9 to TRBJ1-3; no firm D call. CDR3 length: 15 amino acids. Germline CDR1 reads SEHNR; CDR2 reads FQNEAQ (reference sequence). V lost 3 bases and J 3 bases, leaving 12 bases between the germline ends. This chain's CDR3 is CASSFGSAGGNTIYF. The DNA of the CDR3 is TGTGCCAGCAGCTTCGGATCGGCGGGTGGAAACACCATATATTTT.

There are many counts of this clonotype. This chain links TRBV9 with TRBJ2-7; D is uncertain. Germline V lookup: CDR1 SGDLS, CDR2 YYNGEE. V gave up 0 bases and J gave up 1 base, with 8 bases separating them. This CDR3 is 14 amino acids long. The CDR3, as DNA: TGTGCCAGCAGCGTAGGGCAGCTATCCTACGAGCAGTACTTC. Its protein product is CASSVGQLSYEQYF.

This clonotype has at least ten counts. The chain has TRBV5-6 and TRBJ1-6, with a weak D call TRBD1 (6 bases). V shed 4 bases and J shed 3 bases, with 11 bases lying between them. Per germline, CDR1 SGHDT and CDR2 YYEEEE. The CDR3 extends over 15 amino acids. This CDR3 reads CASSLRGFYNSPLHF. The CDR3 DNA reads TGTGCCAGCAGCCTCAGGGGATTCTATAATTCACCCCTCCACTTT.

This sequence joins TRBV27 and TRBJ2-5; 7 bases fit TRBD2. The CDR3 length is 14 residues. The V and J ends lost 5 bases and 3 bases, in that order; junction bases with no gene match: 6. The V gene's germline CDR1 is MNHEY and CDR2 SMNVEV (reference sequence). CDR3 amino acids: CASSRRAGEETQYF. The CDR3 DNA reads TGTGCCAGCAGTCGGCGCGCGGGAGAAGAGACCCAGTACTTC.

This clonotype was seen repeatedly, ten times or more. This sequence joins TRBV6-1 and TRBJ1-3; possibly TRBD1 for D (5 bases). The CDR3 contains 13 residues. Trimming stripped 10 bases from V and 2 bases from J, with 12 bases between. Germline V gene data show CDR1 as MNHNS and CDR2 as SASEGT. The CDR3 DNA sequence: TGTGCCACAAGGAGGGGCGCTGGAAACACCATATATTTT. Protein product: CATRRGAGNTIYF.

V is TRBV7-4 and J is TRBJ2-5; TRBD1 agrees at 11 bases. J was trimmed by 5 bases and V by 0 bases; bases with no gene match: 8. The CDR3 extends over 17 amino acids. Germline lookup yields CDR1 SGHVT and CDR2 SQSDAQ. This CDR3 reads CASSLARTGGSQETQYF. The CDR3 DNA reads TGTGCCAGCAGCTTAGCGCGGACAGGGGGCTCTCAGGAGACCCAGTACTTC.

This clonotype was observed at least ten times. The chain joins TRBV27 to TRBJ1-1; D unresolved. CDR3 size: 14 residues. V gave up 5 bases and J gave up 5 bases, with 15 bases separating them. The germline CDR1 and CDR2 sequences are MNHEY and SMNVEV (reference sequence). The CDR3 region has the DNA TGTGCCAGCAGTGCCCGCGGGAGGACGACTGAAGCTTTCTTT. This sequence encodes CASSARGRTTEAFF.

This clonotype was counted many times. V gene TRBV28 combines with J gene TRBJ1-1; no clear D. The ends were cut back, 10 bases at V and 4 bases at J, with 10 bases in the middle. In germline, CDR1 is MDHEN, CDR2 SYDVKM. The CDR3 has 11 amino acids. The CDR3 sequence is CATLKRTEAFF. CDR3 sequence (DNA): TGTGCCACCCTAAAGCGCACTGAAGCTTTCTTT.

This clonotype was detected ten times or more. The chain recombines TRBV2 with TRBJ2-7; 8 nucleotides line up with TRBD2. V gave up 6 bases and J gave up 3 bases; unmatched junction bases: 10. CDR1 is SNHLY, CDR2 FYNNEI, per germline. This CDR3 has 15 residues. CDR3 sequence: CASSLSGGRNYEQYF. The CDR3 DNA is TGTGCCAGCAGCCTAAGCGGGGGCCGAAACTACGAGCAGTACTTC.

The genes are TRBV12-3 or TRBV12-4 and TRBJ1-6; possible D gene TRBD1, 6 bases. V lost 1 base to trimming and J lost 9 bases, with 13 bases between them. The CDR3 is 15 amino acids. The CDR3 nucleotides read TGTGCCAGCAGTTTAGGGGCCAGGGGCGGTTCACCCCTCCACTTT. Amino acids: CASSLGARGGSPLHF.